A single sample is the source of the 15 T cell receptor beta chains below, sequenced in a study of shared clonotypes between healthy human individuals. TCRdb's copy holds only in-frame clones and misses some; the assay was immunoSEQ multiplex PCR. This table has roughly 520,000 clones, around 95% appearing once. Sequenced input: naive CD4+ T cells sorted from blood. The subset denotes: CD45RA+ positively selected. These receptors originate from a woman aged 25 to 45 in good health.

This chain joins TRBV7-9 and TRBJ1-1; D ambiguous. This CDR3 is 14 amino acids long. V was cut by 1 base and J by 5 bases, with 11 bases left in between. The V gene's germline CDR1 is SEHNR and CDR2 FQNEAQ (reference sequence). The CDR3 nucleotides are TGTGCCAGCAGCTTAGTTGAGGGATTGACTGAAGCTTTCTTT. Translating gives CASSLVEGLTEAFF.

The rearrangement joins TRBV19 to TRBJ2-1; no definite D call. Germline-derived CDR1 and CDR2 are LNHDA and SQIVND (reference sequence). CDR3 length: 13 residues. V was cut by 3 bases and J by 2 bases, with 5 bases left in between. The CDR3 DNA sequence: TGTGCCAGTAGTATGAGGCCCTACAATGAGCAGTTCTTC. It is translated as CASSMRPYNEQFF.

Only a few counts were recorded for this clone. The V gene is TRBV19, the J gene TRBJ1-5; D uncertain. V lost 0 bases to trimming and J lost 5 bases, with 2 bases between them. This CDR3 has 12 residues. From germline, CDR1 is LNHDA and CDR2 SQIVND (reference sequence). The CDR3 coding sequence is TGTGCCAGTAGTATAGAGTATCAGCCCCAGCATTTT. This gives the protein CASSIEYQPQHF.

With respect to this clone: Other DNA sequences from this sample encode an identical CDR3 as well. CDR3 region: CASSLQGTGELFF. The CDR3 nucleotides are TGTGCCAGCAGTTTACAGGGGACCGGGGAGCTGTTTTTT. The chain uses TRBV6-4 and TRBJ2-2; 7 bases fit TRBD1. V dropped 5 bases and J dropped 5; count of bases not matched to a gene: 2. Germline lookup yields CDR1 MRHNA and CDR2 SNTAGT. The CDR3 sequence is 13 residues long.

The rearrangement joins TRBV28 to TRBJ1-1; TRBD1 agrees at 8 bases. The CDR3 sequence is 12 residues long. Germline-derived CDR1 and CDR2 are MDHEN and SYDVKM. With 7 bases clipped from V and 5 bases from J, the junction kept 3 bases outside the gene matches. The CDR3 DNA follows: TGTGCCAGCACCACAGGGGGTACTGAAGCTTTCTTT. Translated, it gives CASTTGGTEAFF. The full variable domain, rest sourced from reference TRBV28 and TRBJ1-1, is DVKVTQSSRYLVKRTGEKVFLECVQDMDHENMFWYRQDPGLGLRLIYFSYDVKMKEKGDIPEGYSVSREKKERFSLILESASTNQTSMYLCASTTGGTEAFFGQGTRLTVV.

This chain uses TRBV18 with TRBJ2-7; D assignment may be TRBD1 or TRBD2 (5 bases each). The CDR3 covers 15 residues. The germline V gene has CDR1 KGHSH and CDR2 LQKENI. The V end lost 4 bases, the J end lost 5 bases, and 18 bases lay between the germline ends. The CDR3 is CASSRSPGPQDEQYF. CDR3 nucleotides: TGTGCCAGCTCACGATCCCCGGGGCCTCAGGACGAGCAGTACTTC.

A single count supports this clone. This chain connects TRBV5-8 to TRBJ2-7, with D possibly TRBD2 on 6 matching bases. V dropped 5 bases and J dropped 3 bases, with 15 bases sitting between them. Germline-derived CDR1 and CDR2 are SGHTS and YDEGEE. CDR3 size: 14 residues. The CDR3 bases are TGTGCCAGCAGTGAACCGGGACTGAACTACGAGCAGTACTTC. Its translation: CASSEPGLNYEQYF.

J is TRBJ2-7 and V is TRBV11-2, with D possibly being TRBD1 or TRBD2 (5 bases each). The CDR3 totals 15 residues. V lost 1 base, J lost 2 bases, and 12 bases lay in between. The germline CDR1 and CDR2 sequences are SGHAT and FQNNGV. The CDR3 region is CASSLAGTYAYEQYF. In DNA form, the CDR3 reads TGTGCCAGCAGCTTAGCCGGGACCTACGCCTACGAGCAGTACTTC.

The V gene is TRBV19, the J gene TRBJ2-7, with D unclear. The CDR3 extends over 13 amino acids. V was trimmed by 4 bases and J by 2 bases, leaving 9 bases between them. Per the germline V gene, CDR1 is LNHDA and CDR2 is SQIVND (reference sequence). The CDR3, as DNA: TGTGCCAGTAGTACCGACCCAGCCTACGAGCAGTACTTC. Translating gives CASSTDPAYEQYF. The full variable domain, its missing parts supplied by reference TRBV19 and TRBJ2-7, is DGGITQSPKYLFRKEGQNVTLSCEQNLNHDAMYWYRQDPGQGLRLIYYSQIVNDFQKGDIAEGYSVSREKKESFPLTVTSAQKNPTAFYLCASSTDPAYEQYFGPGTRLTVT.

The chain links TRBV25-1 to TRBJ2-5; 7 bases are a match to TRBD2. The V and J ends lost 1 base and 5 bases, in that order; junction bases with no gene match: 10. The germline CDR1 and CDR2 sequences are MGHDK and SYGVNS. The CDR3 covers 16 residues. The CDR3 spells CASSELGTSEDETQYF. CDR3 DNA: TGTGCCAGCAGTGAATTGGGAACTAGCGAGGATGAGACCCAGTACTTC.

The V call is TRBV11-2, the J call TRBJ2-7, with a possible D match to TRBD2 (5 bases). V shed 0 bases and J shed 2 bases, with 11 bases lying between them. Germline CDR1 is SGHAT and CDR2 is FQNNGV. The CDR3 has 15 residues. In DNA, the CDR3 is TGTGCCAGCAGCTTAGAGGGAGTGACGGCCTACGAGCAGTACTTC. It specifies CASSLEGVTAYEQYF.

This chain joins TRBV4-1 and TRBJ2-1; 8 bases map to TRBD2. Germline CDR1 and CDR2: MGHRA and YSYEKL. Losses at the gene ends were 1 base for V and 4 bases for J; bases not matched to a gene: 9. The CDR3 loop spans 17 amino acids. The CDR3 sequence is CASSQGSGRARYNEQFF. CDR3 DNA sequence: TGCGCCAGCAGCCAAGGTTCCGGGAGGGCCCGGTACAATGAGCAGTTCTTC.

The rearrangement uses TRBV28 and TRBJ2-7; 10 bases fit TRBD1. Germline V gene data show CDR1 as MDHEN and CDR2 as SYDVKM. The length of the CDR3 is 15 residues. V shed 6 bases and J 2 bases; nucleotides not matched to a gene: 7. The CDR3: CASSLPGTGAYEQYF. Here the CDR3 DNA reads TGTGCCAGCAGCTTGCCCGGGACAGGGGCCTACGAGCAGTACTTC.

This chain joins TRBV18 and TRBJ2-5; 9 nucleotides align to TRBD2. The CDR3 extends over 15 amino acids. Losses at the gene ends were 6 bases for V and 4 bases for J; bases not matched to a gene: 9. Germline-derived CDR1 and CDR2 are KGHSH and LQKENI. The CDR3 spells CASSGAAGGRETQYF. CDR3 DNA sequence: TGTGCCAGCTCCGGAGCTGCGGGAGGGCGAGAGACCCAGTACTTC.

The chain couples TRBV28 to TRBJ1-5; D unresolved. V dropped 7 bases and J dropped 5 bases, with 15 bases sitting between them. Looked up from germline, CDR1 is MDHEN and CDR2 is SYDVKM. The CDR3 contains 14 residues. The CDR3 nucleotides read TGTGCCAGCACCGCCCAAGATATCGATCAGCCCCAGCATTTT. It yields the protein CASTAQDIDQPQHF.